This T cell receptor beta chain was identified during a study of T cells expressing NK-cell markers. Study-level information: It was sorted CD3+CD56-NKG2C+, CD3+CD56+NKG2C- and CD3+CD56+NKG2C+ T cells that provided the TCR beta repertoires. HCMV seropositivity characterized seven of the eight sequenced donors, and seronegativity one.

Synthesis of TCR beta cDNA relied on 5'RACE template switching carrying UMIs. TCRdb reprocessed the 5' RACE reads and stores each CDR3 protein as one record, lacking DNA. In total, the table holds approximately 460,000 distinct CDR3 sequences. Per the germline V gene, CDR1 is SGHVS and CDR2 is FNYEAQ. CDR3 length: 20 amino acids. The sequence came from a woman between 18 and 70 years old in good health. This sequence joins TRBV7-6 and TRBJ2-1; TCRdb designates TRBD2, a call that cannot be tested without DNA. Sequencing was done on a sample of blood T cells: a sorted CD56 or NKG2C T cell subset, CD4+ or CD8+ T cells, or bulk PBMC T cells (not recorded which). This CDR3 is CASSLGGLAAPVSSYNEQFF.